The 18 T cell receptor beta chains below all came from one sample that was sequenced in a study of immune characterization of retroperitoneal liposarcoma. TCRdb itself ran the PCR reads through MiXCR, one entry per CDR3 protein. The data contain under 15,000 distinct CDR3 sequences, over 45% of them seen just once; the ten biggest clones take up roughly 12%. The source material was tumor tissue. Every receptor here comes from a female donor with retroperitoneal liposarcoma.

This sequence joins TRBV24-1 and TRBJ2-1; TRBD1 matches 10 bases. V was clipped by 3 bases and J by 12 bases; unmatched bases: 10. This CDR3 has 15 residues. CDR1 KGHDR and CDR2 SFDVKD come from the germline V gene. The DNA of the CDR3 is TGTGCCACCAGTGATCACGACAGGGGGCGAGTGGTGCAGTTCTTC. As protein: CATSDHDRGRVVQFF.

The chain links TRBV7-8 to TRBJ2-1; 7 positions match TRBD2. There are 16 residues in the CDR3. Germline CDR1 is SGHVS and CDR2 is FQNEAQ. After removal of 0 bases from V and 13 bases from J, the junction contained 15 bases not matched to a gene. The CDR3 spells CASSLAGGVLKNIQFF. In DNA, the CDR3 is TGTGCCAGCAGCTTAGCGGGAGGGGTCCTCAAAAACATTCAGTTCTTC.

The gene calls are TRBV6-1 and TRBJ2-1; 9 bases map to TRBD2. The last part of the DNA fits TRBJ2-7 better; the J call may be wrong. Germline V gives CDR1 MNHNS, CDR2 SASEGT. This CDR3 spans 16 amino acids. In nucleotides, the CDR3 is TGTGCCAGCAGTGAAGGAGAGACTAGCGGCTACAATGAGCAGTACTTC. Translated: CASSEGETSGYNEQYF.

This clonotype has a count of ten or more. The V and J genes are TRBV6-1 and TRBJ1-2; tentative D call: TRBD1 (5 bases). The germline V and J ends were trimmed by 2 bases and 6 bases, with 10 bases remaining between them. CDR3 length: 13 residues. Germline loops: CDR1 MNHNS, CDR2 SASEGT. The DNA for the CDR3 is TGTGCCAGCAGTGAAATTCGAGGGGATGGCTACACCTTC. This translates into CASSEIRGDGYTF.

The chain uses TRBV11-1 and TRBJ2-1; D possibly corresponds to TRBD2 (6 bases). The germline V and J ends were trimmed by 1 base and 0 bases, with 10 bases remaining between them. The length of the CDR3 is 16 residues. Germline-derived CDR1 and CDR2 are SGHAT and FQDESV (reference sequence). The CDR3 protein is CASSLGLVSSYNEQFF. CDR3 bases: TGTGCCAGCAGCTTAGGACTAGTAAGCTCCTACAATGAGCAGTTCTTC.

As concerns this clonotype: A single base separates this from a much larger clone, so it may be a read error. V gene TRBV7-2 combines with J gene TRBJ2-5; D is possibly TRBD2 (7 bases). Germline V gene lookup returns CDR1 SGHTA and CDR2 FQGNSA. Trimming pared 5 bases from V and 2 bases from J, leaving 21 bases between. There are 17 residues in the CDR3. The CDR3 here is CASSPGLGGGKQETQYF. The CDR3 nucleotides read TGTGCCAGCAGCCCAGGACTAGGGGGGGGGAAGCAAGAGACCCAGTACTTC. Using reference TRBV7-2 and TRBJ2-5 for the parts outside the CDR3, the full variable domain is GAGVSQSPSNKVTEKGKDVELRCDPISGHTALYWYRQSLGQGLEFLIYFQGNSAPDKSGLPSDRFSAERTGGSVSTLTIQRTQQEDSAVYLCASSPGLGGGKQETQYFGPGTRLLVL.

This clonotype was counted a few times. The chain is built from TRBV6-1 and TRBJ1-2; 10 bases are a match to TRBD1. Germline CDR1 and CDR2: MNHNS and SASEGT. V gave up 6 bases and J gave up 4 bases; unmatched junction bases: 5. This CDR3 is built from 14 residues. Here the CDR3 reads CASRGTGVFYGYTF. As DNA, the CDR3 is TGTGCCAGCAGGGGGACAGGGGTATTCTATGGCTACACCTTC.

This clonotype appeared a few times. This chain uses TRBV6-1 with TRBJ2-1, with 7 bases fitting TRBD1. The J call is uncertain, as TRBJ2-7 better fits the DNA end. Germline V gene data show CDR1 as MNHNS and CDR2 as SASEGT. The CDR3 is made up of 15 amino acids. For the CDR3, the DNA is TGTGCCAGCAGTAGCAGACAGGGCTCCTACAATGAGCAGTACTTC. It codes for CASSSRQGSYNEQYF.

This sequence joins TRBV6-1 and TRBJ2-5; TRBD1 agrees at 8 bases. This CDR3 has 12 residues. Losses at the gene ends were 5 bases for V and 11 bases for J; bases not matched to a gene: 7. The germline V gene has CDR1 MNHNS and CDR2 SASEGT. The CDR3 bases are TGTGCCAGCAGTAGACAGGGGCCTGAGCAGTACTTC. Residues: CASSRQGPEQYF.

By share of the sample, this clonotype is medium-sized. This chain joins TRBV6-1 and TRBJ1-6; 7 bases match TRBD1. The ends lost 5 bases at V and 8 bases at J; junction bases unmatched: 6. Germline V gene lookup returns CDR1 MNHNS and CDR2 SASEGT. CDR3 length: 14 residues. The CDR3 here is CASSRQGSDSPLHF. DNA of the CDR3: TGTGCCAGCAGTCGACAGGGATCTGATTCACCCCTCCACTTT.

The chain uses TRBV6-4 and TRBJ2-1, with D maybe TRBD1 (6 bases). The CDR3 is 13 amino acids. Trimming pared 2 bases from V and 13 bases from J, leaving 15 bases between. Looked up from germline, CDR1 is MRHNA and CDR2 is SNTAGT. The CDR3 DNA reads as TGTGCCAGCAGTGACGGGGGCGAAGAGACCCAGTTCTTC. Amino acid sequence: CASSDGGEETQFF.

The gene calls are TRBV24-1 and TRBJ2-1; 14 bases match TRBD2. CDR1 KGHDR and CDR2 SFDVKD come from the germline V gene. J was trimmed by 3 bases and V by 0 bases; bases with no gene match: 3. The length of the CDR3 is 18 residues. The CDR3 region has the DNA TGTGCCACCAGTGATTTGGGGACTAGCGGGAGCATCTACAATGAGCAGTTCTTC. Its protein is CATSDLGTSGSIYNEQFF.

This clonotype was recorded many times. V usage is TRBV6-1 and J usage is TRBJ2-4; 12 bases map to TRBD2. CDR3 size: 13 residues. Germline loops: CDR1 MNHNS, CDR2 SASEGT. Unmatched junction bases numbered 4, after V lost 3 bases and J lost 13 bases. CDR3 sequence (DNA): TGTGCCAGCAGTGATTGGACTAGCGGGGTCCAGTACTTC. It encodes CASSDWTSGVQYF.

The chain is built from TRBV7-2 and TRBJ2-4; D might be TRBD2 (5 bases). Germline V gene sequence: CDR1 SGHTA, CDR2 FQGNSA. Trimming removed 1 base at V and 13 bases at J, with 20 bases between. The CDR3 has 15 residues. The CDR3 DNA sequence: TGTGCCAGCAGCTTAGTGGGGAGCTCCTACAATGAGCAGTACTTC. The encoded protein is CASSLVGSSYNEQYF.

This clonotype was counted a single time. This rearrangement joins TRBV6-2 or TRBV6-3 to TRBJ1-1; D gene ambiguous. Trimming took off 4 bases at V and 2 bases at J, with 14 bases between the two ends. Germline values: CDR1 MNHEY, CDR2 SVGEGT. The CDR3 is 15 amino acids. The CDR3 region is CASSSISPANTEAFF. The CDR3 nucleotides read TGTGCCAGCAGTTCAATCTCGCCGGCTAACACTGAAGCTTTCTTT.

The gene calls are TRBV6-1 and TRBJ1-2, with D perhaps matching TRBD1 (6 bases). Germline-derived CDR1 and CDR2 are MNHNS and SASEGT. The CDR3 contains 13 residues. V lost 5 bases and J 4 bases, leaving 11 bases between the germline ends. CDR3 region: CASSTDSTYGYTF. As DNA, the CDR3 is TGTGCCAGCAGTACGGACAGCACCTATGGCTACACCTTC.

On this clonotype itself: A much larger clone differs by one base, so this may be a read error. The J gene is TRBJ2-3, the V gene TRBV6-1; weak D call: TRBD1 (5 bases). The germline V gene encodes CDR1 MNHNS and CDR2 SASEGT. The CDR3 consists of 13 residues. The CDR3 nucleotides read TGTGCCAGCAGTCAGGACCAGACAGATACGCTGTATTTT. Protein product: CASSQDQTDTLYF.

The chain couples TRBV6-6 to TRBJ1-1, with D hard to call. V shed 3 bases and J shed 10 bases, with 15 bases lying between them. From germline, CDR1 is MNHNY and CDR2 SVGAGI (reference sequence). The CDR3 runs to 13 residues. The CDR3 bases are TGTGCCAGCAGTTATGACGGGGTTTCGCGAGCTTTCTTT. This translates into CASSYDGVSRAFF.